The clone carrying this T cell receptor (beta chain) was seen many times. Antigen specificity is unknown. The data originate from a study of T cells after yellow fever vaccination. Overall study findings and caveats: FACS-sorted repertoires might harbor abundant contaminating clonotypes from the bulk population.

Per germline, CDR1 SGHTA and CDR2 FQGNSA. With 5 bases clipped from V and 3 bases from J, the junction kept 7 bases outside the gene matches. This CDR3 comprises 15 residues. Template switching with 5'RACE generated the TCR cDNA and added a universal primer site and UMIs. TCRdb reanalysed the 5' RACE reads using MiXCR and keeps one entry per CDR3 protein. The table records about 320,000 distinct CDR3 sequences, 3.5% to 4.5% of them present only once. The genes are TRBV7-2 and TRBJ1-1, with 9 bases aligning to TRBD1. This sequence originates from a young man who received the YFV17D yellow fever vaccine. This specimen was PBMCs, taken 15 days after the yellow fever booster vaccination. The CDR3 region has the DNA TGTGCCAGCAGCCGACGACAGGGGGGGGACACTGAAGCTTTCTTT. Amino acids: CASSRRQGGDTEAFF.